The text below deals with one T cell receptor beta chain. Its target is not known. The CDR3 runs 13 residues. J gave up 8 bases and V 3 bases, and 5 bases lay outside the gene matches. Germline CDR1 and CDR2: SGDLS and YYNGEE. This sample is drawn from a study of T cell responses to AZD1222 COVID-19 vaccine. Study outcomes and limitations: Spike-wide vaccine-associated CD4 TCRs dominated at 160-218 and 743-854. Clonal diversity was possibly underestimated, and the donors were mostly white British, with more females. Of the AZD1222 recipients, only 5 to 7 were seropositive at baseline.

This table comes from immunoSEQ multiplex PCR, and its TCRdb copy is limited to in-frame clones, with some not included. The sample consists of about 34,000 clones, around 78% of them appearing once. The sample consisted of peripheral blood, taken 28 days after the second AZD1222 dose. The TCR comes from an adult who received the AZD1222 COVID-19 vaccine. The chain has TRBV9 and TRBJ1-1; 9 bases align to TRBD1. CDR3 region: CASSGQGVREAFF. The CDR3 DNA reads as TGTGCCAGCAGCGGACAGGGGGTACGCGAAGCTTTCTTT. Full variable domain (outside the CDR3, taken from reference TRBV9 and TRBJ1-1): DSGVTQTPKHLITATGQRVTLRCSPRSGDLSVYWYQQSLDQGLQFLIQYYNGEERAKGNILERFSAQQFPDLHSELNLSSLELGDSALYFCASSGQGVREAFFGQGTRLTVV.